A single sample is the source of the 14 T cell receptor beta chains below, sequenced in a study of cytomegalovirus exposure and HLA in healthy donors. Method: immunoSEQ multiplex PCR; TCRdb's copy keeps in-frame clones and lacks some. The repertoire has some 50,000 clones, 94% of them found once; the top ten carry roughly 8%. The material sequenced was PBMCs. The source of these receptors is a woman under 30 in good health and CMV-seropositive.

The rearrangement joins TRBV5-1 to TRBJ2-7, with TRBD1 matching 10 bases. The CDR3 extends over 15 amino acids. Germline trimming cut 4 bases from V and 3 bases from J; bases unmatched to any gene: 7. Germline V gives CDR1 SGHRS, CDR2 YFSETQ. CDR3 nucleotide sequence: TGCGCCAGCAGCCCCGGGACAGGGGTTTTCTACGAGCAGTACTTC. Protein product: CASSPGTGVFYEQYF.

The CDR3 region has the DNA TGTGCCAGCAGTTGGCGGAATCAGACCCAGTACTTC. Amino acid sequence: CASSWRNQTQYF. The chain employs TRBV6-8 and TRBJ2-5, with unresolved D. Germline loops: CDR1 MNHGY, CDR2 SAAAGT. The CDR3 totals 12 residues. Trimming removed 4 bases at V and 6 bases at J, with 9 bases between.

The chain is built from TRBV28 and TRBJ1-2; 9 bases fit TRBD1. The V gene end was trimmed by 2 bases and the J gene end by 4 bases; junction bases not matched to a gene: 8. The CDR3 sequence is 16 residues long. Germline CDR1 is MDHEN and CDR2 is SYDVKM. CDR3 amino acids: CASSLQTGTGSYGYTF. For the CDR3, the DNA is TGTGCCAGCAGTTTACAAACCGGGACAGGGTCCTATGGCTACACCTTC.

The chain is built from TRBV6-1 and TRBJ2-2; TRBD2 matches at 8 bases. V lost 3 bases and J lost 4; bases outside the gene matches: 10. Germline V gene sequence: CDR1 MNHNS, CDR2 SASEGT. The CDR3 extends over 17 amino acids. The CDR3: CASSDGLALPFTGELFF. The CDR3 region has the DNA TGTGCCAGCAGTGACGGACTAGCCCTACCATTCACCGGGGAGCTGTTTTTT.

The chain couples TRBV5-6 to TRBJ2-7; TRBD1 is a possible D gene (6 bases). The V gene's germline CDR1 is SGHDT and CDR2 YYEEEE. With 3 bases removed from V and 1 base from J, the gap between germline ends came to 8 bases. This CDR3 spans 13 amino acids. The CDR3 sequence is CASSSDRSYEQYF. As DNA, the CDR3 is TGTGCCAGCAGCTCGGACAGATCCTACGAGCAGTACTTC.

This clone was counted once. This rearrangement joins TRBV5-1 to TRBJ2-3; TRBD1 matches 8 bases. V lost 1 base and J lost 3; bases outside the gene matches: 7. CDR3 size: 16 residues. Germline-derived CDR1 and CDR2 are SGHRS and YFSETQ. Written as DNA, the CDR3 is TGCGCCAGCAGCTTGAAGCAGGGGGCTATGACAGATACGCAGTATTTT. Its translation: CASSLKQGAMTDTQYF.

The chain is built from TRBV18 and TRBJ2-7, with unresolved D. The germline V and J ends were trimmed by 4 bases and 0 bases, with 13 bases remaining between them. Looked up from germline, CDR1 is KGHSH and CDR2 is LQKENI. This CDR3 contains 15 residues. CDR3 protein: CASSQEFAPSYEQYF. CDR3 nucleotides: TGTGCCAGCTCACAGGAGTTTGCCCCCTCCTACGAGCAGTACTTC.

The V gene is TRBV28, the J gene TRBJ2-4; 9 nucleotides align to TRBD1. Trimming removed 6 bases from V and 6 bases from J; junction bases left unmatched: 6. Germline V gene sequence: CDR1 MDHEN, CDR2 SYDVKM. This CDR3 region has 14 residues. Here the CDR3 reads CASRPPGQGNIQYF. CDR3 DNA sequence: TGTGCCAGCAGACCCCCGGGACAGGGAAACATTCAGTACTTC. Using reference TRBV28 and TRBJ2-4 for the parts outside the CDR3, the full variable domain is DVKVTQSSRYLVKRTGEKVFLECVQDMDHENMFWYRQDPGLGLRLIYFSYDVKMKEKGDIPEGYSVSREKKERFSLILESASTNQTSMYLCASRPPGQGNIQYFGAGTRLSVL.

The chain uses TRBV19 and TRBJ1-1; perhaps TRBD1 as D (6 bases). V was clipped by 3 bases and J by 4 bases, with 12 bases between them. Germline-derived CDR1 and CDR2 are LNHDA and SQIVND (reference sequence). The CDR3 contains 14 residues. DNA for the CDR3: TGTGCCAGTAGTATTCAGGGGATCGCCACTGAAGCTTTCTTT. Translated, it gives CASSIQGIATEAFF. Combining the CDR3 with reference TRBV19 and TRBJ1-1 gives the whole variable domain DGGITQSPKYLFRKEGQNVTLSCEQNLNHDAMYWYRQDPGQGLRLIYYSQIVNDFQKGDIAEGYSVSREKKESFPLTVTSAQKNPTAFYLCASSIQGIATEAFFGQGTRLTVV.

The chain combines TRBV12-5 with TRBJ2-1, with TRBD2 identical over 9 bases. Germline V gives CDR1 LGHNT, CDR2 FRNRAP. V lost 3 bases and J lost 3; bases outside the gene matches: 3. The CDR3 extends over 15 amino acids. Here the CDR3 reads CASGFSGRIYNEQFF. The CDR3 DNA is TGTGCTAGTGGTTTTAGCGGGAGAATCTACAATGAGCAGTTCTTC.

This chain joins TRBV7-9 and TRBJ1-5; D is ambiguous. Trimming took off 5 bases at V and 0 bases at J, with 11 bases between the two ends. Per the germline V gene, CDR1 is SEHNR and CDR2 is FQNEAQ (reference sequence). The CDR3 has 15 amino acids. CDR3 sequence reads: CASSPQAGSNQPQHF. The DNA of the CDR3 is TGTGCCAGCAGCCCCCAAGCGGGTAGCAATCAGCCCCAGCATTTT.

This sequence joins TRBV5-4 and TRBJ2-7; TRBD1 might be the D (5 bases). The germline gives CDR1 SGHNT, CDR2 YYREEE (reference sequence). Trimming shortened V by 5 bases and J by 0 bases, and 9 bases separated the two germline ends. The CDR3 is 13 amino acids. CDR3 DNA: TGTGCCAGCAGTACCGACAGCTCCTACGAGCAGTACTTC. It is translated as CASSTDSSYEQYF.

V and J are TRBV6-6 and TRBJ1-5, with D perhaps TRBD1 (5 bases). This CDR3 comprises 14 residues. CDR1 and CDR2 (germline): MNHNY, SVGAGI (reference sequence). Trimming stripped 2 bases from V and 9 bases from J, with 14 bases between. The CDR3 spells CASSYGGDGRPQHF. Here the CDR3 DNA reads TGTGCCAGCAGTTACGGAGGGGACGGGAGGCCCCAGCATTTT.

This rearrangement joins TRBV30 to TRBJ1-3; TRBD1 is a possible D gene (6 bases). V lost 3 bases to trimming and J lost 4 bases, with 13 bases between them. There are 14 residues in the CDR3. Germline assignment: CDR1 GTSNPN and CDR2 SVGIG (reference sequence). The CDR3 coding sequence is TGTGCCTGGAGCGCGGGGGCCGGCGGAAACACCATATATTTT. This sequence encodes CAWSAGAGGNTIYF.